The TCR beta chain under discussion was sequenced for a study of T cell responses to AZD1222 COVID-19 vaccine (dated by TCRdb to about 2021). As for the study more broadly: TCR sequencing covered fewer than 250 trial participants: approximately 200 given two doses of AZD1222 and approximately 26 given two doses of MenACWY control vaccine. Enrollment into the trials was organized by age into subgroups of 18-55, 56-69 and 70-plus years, and those subgroups contained approximately 160, 26 and 62 TCR-sequenced participants, respectively. The paper as a whole reports these results and caveats: Participants were mostly white British and included more females than males, and it was suggested by the authors that clonal diversity may have been underestimated. The vaccine-associated CD4 TCRs covered the entire spike protein, and the dominant responses fell in regions 160-218 and 743-854. A significant rise in spike-specific TCR breadth and depth was observed after two AZD1222 doses relative to day 0 and relative to MenACWY recipients. In the small 56-69-year group, the increase in depth fell short of significance, most likely because of low power. Epitopes outside the regions mutated in the B.1.351 and B.1.1.7 variants were reportedly recognized by nearly half of the unique spike-specific TCRs. Because no day 14 peak-response samples were available, the repertoires could be characterized only after the peak T cell response. Conclusions about previously exposed vaccinees were limited because only six AZD1222 recipients were SARS-CoV-2 seropositive at baseline.

The label giving this sample's time point can be read as: about 28 days (+/-7) after the second vaccine dose. AZD1222 recipients given second doses at about 4 weeks or at about 12 weeks were pooled, since spike-specific TCR depth and breadth were not found to differ between the two schedules. The vaccinee samples were drawn from two UK trials, COV001 and COV002, one of which was a single-blind randomized controlled phase 2/3 trial testing AZD1222 (ChAdOx1 nCoV-19) in healthy adults. Trial participant PBMC samples were collected at day 0 and day 28 after the second dose for TCRbeta chain sequencing. The CDR3 starts with the cysteine, ends with the phenylalanine, and has 14 residues. The only DNA kept is the CDR3, 42 bases in frame from the first base. As encoded in the germline V gene, CDR1 is SGHDN while CDR2 is FVKESK. Germline trimming amounts to 5 bases on V and 2 bases on J, with 4 as the count of junction bases outside the gene matches.

About this clone: Its antigen is not yet known. It has no much larger one-base neighbor in the sample; base qualities were not kept.

The CDR3 regions of human TCRbeta chains were analyzed by immunosequencing. Regarding the original processing steps: TCRs in the repertoires were compared against a reference library of SARS-CoV-2-specific TCRs that had been generated with the MIRA antigen-specificity platform. Breadth meant the fraction of unique TCRs that were SARS-CoV-2-associated, whereas depth meant the fraction of total T cells that were SARS-CoV-2-associated. Using the MIRA data, each spike-specific TCR was mapped to the spike region that the TCR reacts to and placed in a CD4 or CD8 class. Log10-transformed breadth and depth values were compared by one-way ANOVA with Sidak's multiple comparisons tests. This immuneACCESS table, as held by TCRdb, lists in-frame sequences with V and J called but not all clones. Of the missing ones, under half trace to an unresolved V gene in checked studies; the others have no known cause. That table gives V, J and clone size, and the DNA gave D and trimming. Within this sample are about 130,000 clones, with 85% to 90% of them counted one time only. The top ten clones comprise approximately 4.7% of the sample.

The rearranged chain carries TRBV14 and TRBJ2-3; the central 7 bases match TRBD2. This TCR was recovered from an adult who received the AZD1222 COVID-19 vaccine. This specimen was peripheral blood, taken 28 days after the second AZD1222 dose. The DNA sequence is TGTGCCAGCAGCTGGAGCGGGGCCACAGATACGCAGTATTTT. Its coded protein is CASSWSGATDTQYF.